The 21 T cell receptor beta chains reported below all come from one sample, sequenced in a study of CD8 T cells in ankylosing spondylitis. From the 5' RACE reads, TCRdb called clonotypes with MiXCR, one entry per CDR3 protein. The sample has approximately 260,000 distinct CDR3 sequences, 8.6% seen once. Material: blood, either unsorted or a sorted T cell fraction (not recorded which). All receptors come from a male donor with ankylosing spondylitis or in good health (not recorded which).

V and J are TRBV18 and TRBJ2-7, with 14 bases lining up with TRBD2. In germline, CDR1 is KGHSH, CDR2 LQKENI. This CDR3 comprises 15 residues. Losses at the gene ends were 2 bases for V and 5 bases for J; bases not matched to a gene: 2. CDR3 in DNA: TGTGCCAGCTCACCAAGGGGACTAGCGGGAGACGAGCAGTACTTC. This gives the protein CASSPRGLAGDEQYF.

Many counts were recorded for this clonotype. The chain uses TRBV20-1 and TRBJ2-7; 16 bases align to TRBD2. Losses at the gene ends were 2 bases for V and 2 bases for J; bases not matched to a gene: 15. Germline V CDR1 and CDR2: DFQATT, SNEGSKA (reference sequence). The CDR3 covers 20 residues. The CDR3 loop is CSARRAMGLAGGPDPYEQYF. The DNA for the CDR3 is TGCAGTGCTAGACGAGCAATGGGACTAGCGGGAGGGCCCGATCCCTACGAGCAGTACTTC.

This clonotype was observed many times. J is TRBJ2-7 and V is TRBV20-1, with D hard to call. CDR3 length equals 11 residues. V lost 5 bases, J lost 2 bases, and 7 bases lay in between. In germline, CDR1 is DFQATT, CDR2 SNEGSKA (reference sequence). CDR3: CSAASPYEQYF. Written as DNA, the CDR3 is TGCAGTGCTGCCAGCCCCTACGAGCAGTACTTC.

This clonotype occurred many times. The J gene is TRBJ2-1, the V gene TRBV20-1; 8 nucleotides match TRBD2. Germline V gene sequence: CDR1 DFQATT, CDR2 SNEGSKA (reference sequence). Trimming took 3 bases from V and 6 from J; bases not matched to a gene: 7. The CDR3 runs to 14 residues. The CDR3 bases are TGCAGTGCTAGTGGGGTAGCGGGATTCAATGAGCAGTTCTTC. The encoded protein is CSASGVAGFNEQFF.

At least ten counts were recorded for this clonotype. The CDR3 DNA reads TGTGCCAGTAGTATGCGGACAGAGAGTAATGCTTTCTTT. Amino acids: CASSMRTESNAFF. The gene calls are TRBV19 and TRBJ1-1, with D possibly TRBD1 on 6 matching bases. The CDR3 spans 13 residues. Germline V gene lookup returns CDR1 LNHDA and CDR2 SQIVND (reference sequence). Trimming left V 3 bases short and J 11 bases short, with 16 bases between.

This clonotype appeared a few times. The chain recombines TRBV7-3 with TRBJ2-1, with 7 bases aligning to TRBD2. The CDR3 length is 15 residues. The junction had 9 bases not matched to a gene; V was cut back by 5 bases and J by 5 bases. CDR1 and CDR2 (germline): SGHTA, FQGTGA. CDR3 sequence (DNA): TGTGCCAGCAGCCCGGAAGCGGGACTTCACAATGAGCAGTTCTTC. It yields the protein CASSPEAGLHNEQFF.

The table lists this clonotype with a few counts. This sequence joins TRBV10-3 and TRBJ2-1; 10 bases match TRBD1. This CDR3 is built from 17 residues. Germline V gene lookup returns CDR1 ENHRY and CDR2 SYGVKD. The V and J ends lost 4 bases and 1 base, in that order; junction bases with no gene match: 7. CDR3 sequence (DNA): TGTGCCATCAGTGTACGTGTGGGACAGGGGTCCTACAATGAGCAGTTCTTC. Translating gives CAISVRVGQGSYNEQFF.

The chain links TRBV29-1 to TRBJ2-1; 12 bases are shared with TRBD2. Looked up from germline, CDR1 is SQVTM and CDR2 is ANQGSEA. The CDR3 is 14 residues long. The V segment lost 3 bases and the J segment 9 bases; nucleotides outside the gene matches: 6. CDR3: CSVDQTSGSAEQFF. CDR3 bases: TGCAGCGTTGACCAGACTAGCGGGAGTGCTGAGCAGTTCTTC.

This clonotype was picked up a small number of times. The CDR3 region is CATSRGAGKANTEAFF. CDR3 DNA sequence: TGTGCCACCAGCAGAGGGGCCGGAAAGGCGAACACTGAAGCTTTCTTT. The rearrangement uses TRBV15 and TRBJ1-1; no definite D call. Germline values: CDR1 LNHNV, CDR2 YYDKDF (reference sequence). The CDR3 is made up of 16 amino acids. With 1 base removed from V and 1 base from J, the gap between germline ends came to 13 bases.

This clonotype was counted between two and nine times. The chain is built from TRBV4-2 and TRBJ2-7, with 7 bases identical to TRBD2. CDR3 length equals 15 residues. The trim removed 0 bases at V and 2 bases at J, leaving 4 bases unmatched. The V gene's germline CDR1 is LGHNA and CDR2 YNFKEQ. CDR3 protein: CASSQDLLAAYEQYF. For the CDR3, the DNA is TGTGCCAGCAGCCAAGACCTCCTAGCGGCCTACGAGCAGTACTTC.

This clonotype was detected many times. This chain connects TRBV4-3 to TRBJ2-3, with TRBD2 identical over 8 bases. V shed 4 bases and J 6 bases; nucleotides not matched to a gene: 12. Germline lookup yields CDR1 LGHNA and CDR2 YSLEER. This CDR3 has 16 amino acids. The CDR3 DNA follows: TGCGCCAGCAGCCCCGACGGGACTAGGATTGGGGATACGCAGTATTTT. This sequence encodes CASSPDGTRIGDTQYF.

This clonotype was picked up many times. The chain has TRBV25-1 and TRBJ1-1, with a possible D match to TRBD1 (6 bases). From germline, CDR1 is MGHDK and CDR2 SYGVNS. This CDR3 spans 13 amino acids. Trimming pared 7 bases from V and 1 base from J, leaving 10 bases between. In nucleotides, the CDR3 is TGTGCCAGCACAAACAGGGAGAACACTGAAGCTTTCTTT. It encodes CASTNRENTEAFF. Full variable domain (remainder filled in from reference TRBV25-1 and TRBJ1-1): EADIYQTPRYLVIGTGKKITLECSQTMGHDKMYWYQQDPGMELHLIHYSYGVNSTEKGDLSSESTVSRIRTEHFPLTLESARPSHTSQYLCASTNRENTEAFFGQGTRLTVV.

This clonotype has ten or more counts. The J gene is TRBJ2-1, the V gene TRBV5-1; 8 bases agree with TRBD1. CDR1 SGHRS and CDR2 YFSETQ come from the germline V gene. The J segment lost 2 bases and the V segment lost 3 bases, leaving 4 bases of the junction unmatched. The CDR3 runs 15 residues. Here the CDR3 reads CASSYDRGPYNEQFF. Written as DNA, the CDR3 is TGCGCCAGCAGCTACGACAGGGGCCCCTACAATGAGCAGTTCTTC.

This clonotype was picked up many times. The chain links TRBV9 to TRBJ2-7; D assignment may be TRBD1 or TRBD2 (5 bases each). The length of the CDR3 is 14 residues. The germline V gene encodes CDR1 SGDLS and CDR2 YYNGEE. Trimming took off 4 bases at V and 5 bases at J, with 16 bases between the two ends. The CDR3 DNA is TGTGCCAGCAGCCTCCCGGGAATGGGGCACGAGCAGTACTTC. Translating it yields CASSLPGMGHEQYF.

The chain carries TRBV12-3 or TRBV12-4 and TRBJ1-2, with a tentative D call TRBD1 (5 bases). Between the trimmed V and J ends, which lost 4 bases and 0 bases, there was a span of 18 bases. The CDR3 is 17 residues long. CDR3 loop: CASSSRWSGGPNYGYTF. DNA for the CDR3: TGTGCCAGCAGTTCCCGATGGAGTGGGGGACCTAACTATGGCTACACCTTC.

The chain has TRBV7-9 and TRBJ2-4; TRBD1 matches at 8 bases. CDR3 length: 15 residues. J gave up 6 bases and V 5 bases, and 9 bases lay outside the gene matches. Germline V gene data show CDR1 as SEHNR and CDR2 as FQNEAQ (reference sequence). CDR3 sequence reads: CASSTWTGSANIQYF. CDR3 nucleotides: TGTGCCAGCAGCACCTGGACAGGGTCTGCAAACATTCAGTACTTC.

This clonotype was counted many times. This chain uses TRBV4-1 with TRBJ2-2; D is perhaps TRBD1 (6 bases). Germline loops: CDR1 MGHRA, CDR2 YSYEKL. The ends were cut back, 8 bases at V and 4 bases at J, with 11 bases in the middle. CDR3 size: 13 residues. DNA of the CDR3: TGCGCCAGCTCCGGGACACCCACCGGGGAGCTGTTTTTT. The encoded protein is CASSGTPTGELFF.

The rearrangement joins TRBV7-4 to TRBJ2-5; the match to TRBD2 covers 13 bases. The CDR3 covers 18 residues. Germline V gene data show CDR1 as SGHVT and CDR2 as SQSDAQ. Trimming removed 5 bases from V and 0 bases from J; junction bases left unmatched: 9. CDR3 protein: CASSLLPGTSGNQETQYF. The CDR3 DNA is TGTGCCAGCAGCCTCCTCCCCGGGACTAGCGGGAACCAAGAGACCCAGTACTTC.

V usage is TRBV4-3 and J usage is TRBJ2-7; the D gene is possibly TRBD2 (6 bases). The length of the CDR3 is 15 residues. The V end was cut by 0 bases, the J end by 6 bases, with 15 bases between. CDR1 and CDR2 (germline): LGHNA, YSLEER. The CDR3 DNA follows: TGCGCCAGCAGCCAAGAACGACTAGGTGGGGGCGAGCAGTACTTC. Residues: CASSQERLGGGEQYF.

V gene TRBV2 combines with J gene TRBJ1-1; 7 bases are shared with TRBD1. CDR1 is SNHLY and CDR2 is FYNNEI in the germline V gene. The CDR3 sequence is 13 residues long. V trimming: 0 bases; J trimming: 7 bases; junction bases outside the gene matches: 2. The CDR3 spells CASSEAGDSEAFF. The CDR3 DNA sequence: TGTGCCAGCAGTGAAGCGGGGGACAGTGAAGCTTTCTTT. The entire variable domain, with the rest obtained from reference TRBV2 and TRBJ1-1, is as follows: EPEVTQTPSHQVTQMGQEVILRCVPISNHLYFYWYRQILGQKVEFLVSFYNNEISEKSEIFDDQFSVERPDGSNFTLKIRSTKLEDSAMYFCASSEAGDSEAFFGQGTRLTVV.

The J gene is TRBJ1-1, the V gene TRBV9; 10 bases are a match to TRBD1. CDR1 SGDLS and CDR2 YYNGEE come from the germline V gene. V gave up 4 bases and J gave up 6 bases; unmatched junction bases: 3. CDR3 length equals 13 residues. The CDR3 spells CASSQDRGPEAFF. CDR3 in DNA: TGTGCCAGCAGCCAAGACAGGGGGCCTGAAGCTTTCTTT. The complete variable domain, with remaining parts taken from reference TRBV9 and TRBJ1-1, reads DSGVTQTPKHLITATGQRVTLRCSPRSGDLSVYWYQQSLDQGLQFLIQYYNGEERAKGNILERFSAQQFPDLHSELNLSSLELGDSALYFCASSQDRGPEAFFGQGTRLTVV.